These 19 T cell receptor beta chains originate from one sample sequenced in a study of T-cell reconstitution after alpha-beta-depleted transplantation in children (dated by TCRdb to 2015 to 2016). Read against the paper, the sample's treatment or condition label means: allogeneic hematopoietic cell transplantation with graft depleted of TCRalphabeta T cells and CD19 B cells. The library was obtained by PCR. These reads were obtained on an Illumina HiSeq 2500. TCR libraries were prepared with molecular barcoding, using unique molecular identifiers to normalize TCRbeta repertoire quantification. TCRdb's own reprocessing of the public reads used fastp at Q25 and MiXCR and kept productive beta chains. For every CDR3 protein sequence, its rows merge into one entry that carries the most common genes and DNA. The sample data list under 750,000 distinct CDR3 sequences, and roughly 23% of these were observed just once. Together, the top ten hold less than 15% of the sample.

This specimen consisted of PBMCs, mostly from graft donor cells, obtained 360 days after TCRalphabeta/CD19-depleted stem cell transplant. These receptors all come from a boy under two years old who had a stem cell transplant for acute myeloid leukemia, so the T cells may come from the graft donor.

The chain employs TRBV6-5 and TRBJ2-1; D possibly corresponds to TRBD1 (5 bases). The CDR3 is 13 residues long. V was shortened by 4 bases and J by 6 bases, with 10 bases between the two germline ends. The V gene's germline CDR1 is MNHEY and CDR2 SVGAGI. As DNA, the CDR3 is TGTGCCAGCAGTTTCCCAGGGTTCAATGAGCAGTTCTTC. It encodes CASSFPGFNEQFF.

This clonotype was recorded a few times. V is TRBV29-1 and J is TRBJ1-2; D not resolved. The CDR3 length is 13 residues. Between the trimmed V and J ends, which lost 3 bases and 4 bases, there was a span of 12 bases. The V gene's germline CDR1 is SQVTM and CDR2 ANQGSEA. CDR3 sequence: CSVEGSWGYGYTF. The CDR3 DNA sequence: TGCAGCGTTGAGGGTAGTTGGGGCTATGGCTACACCTTC.

This clonotype was recorded at least ten times. J is TRBJ2-1 and V is TRBV6-1; D not certain. CDR1 is MNHNS and CDR2 is SASEGT in the germline V gene. The CDR3 runs to 16 residues. V was clipped by 5 bases and J by 2 bases, with 16 bases between them. CDR3 nucleotide sequence: TGTGCCAGCAGTCGTGACTGGGGTAGCACCTACAATGAGCAGTTCTTC. The encoded protein is CASSRDWGSTYNEQFF.

In this sample, this clonotype turned up many times. J is TRBJ1-1 and V is TRBV12-3 or TRBV12-4; 7 bases are a match to TRBD1. Unmatched junction bases numbered 4, after V lost 5 bases and J lost 4 bases. This CDR3 spans 13 amino acids. In nucleotides, the CDR3 is TGTGCCAGCAGTAGACAGGGCGGCACTGAAGCTTTCTTT. As protein: CASSRQGGTEAFF.

This clonotype was recorded a few times. The chain couples TRBV25-1 to TRBJ2-5; 7 bases are shared with TRBD1. Unmatched junction bases numbered 3, after V lost 6 bases and J lost 2 bases. Per the germline V gene, CDR1 is MGHDK and CDR2 is SYGVNS. This CDR3 has 13 residues. The CDR3 sequence: CASRRGRQETQYF. CDR3 nucleotides: TGTGCCAGCAGAAGGGGGCGTCAAGAGACCCAGTACTTC.

This clonotype appeared a few times. The chain recombines TRBV18 with TRBJ2-5; the D is unclear. The CDR3 runs 13 residues. V was shortened by 5 bases and J by 2 bases, with 9 bases between the two germline ends. The V gene's germline CDR1 is KGHSH and CDR2 LQKENI. DNA of the CDR3: TGTGCCAGCTCATCGGACCTACAAGAGACCCAGTACTTC. Its translation is CASSSDLQETQYF.

This clonotype was observed a few times. The chain carries TRBV12-3 or TRBV12-4 and TRBJ1-2; 7 positions agree with TRBD1. The CDR3 has 15 residues. Trimming cost V 5 bases and J 4 bases; bases outside gene matches: 10. DNA of the CDR3: TGTGCCAGCAGTCTCGGACAGGCCCAGGGCTATGGCTACACCTTC. This sequence encodes CASSLGQAQGYGYTF.

This clonotype was seen a handful of times. V usage is TRBV4-3 and J usage is TRBJ1-2; 9 nucleotides match TRBD1. Germline CDR1 reads LGHNA; CDR2 reads YSLEER. The junction had 6 bases not matched to a gene; V was cut back by 6 bases and J by 1 base. This CDR3 has 15 amino acids. The CDR3 DNA reads as TGCGCCAGCAGACCCGGGACAGGGCTTAACTATGGCTACACCTTC. It encodes CASRPGTGLNYGYTF.

The J gene is TRBJ2-5, the V gene TRBV7-6; D not certain. The germline gives CDR1 SGHVS, CDR2 FNYEAQ. V lost 5 bases, J lost 3 bases, and 10 bases lay in between. The CDR3 covers 13 residues. CDR3 amino acids: CASSLGIKETQYF. CDR3 bases: TGTGCCAGCAGCCTGGGAATTAAAGAGACCCAGTACTTC.

The V call is TRBV7-2, the J call TRBJ2-2; D may be TRBD2 (5 bases). The germline gives CDR1 SGHTA, CDR2 FQGNSA. The ends were cut back, 2 bases at V and 0 bases at J, with 10 bases in the middle. This CDR3 has 16 amino acids. Here the CDR3 DNA reads TGTGCCAGCAGCTTATGGCGGCGGGCGAACACCGGGGAGCTGTTTTTT. Translated: CASSLWRRANTGELFF.

This clonotype was observed many times. The V call is TRBV6-2 or TRBV6-3, the J call TRBJ2-7; 7 nucleotides align to TRBD1. Trimming at V came to 8 bases and at J to 6 bases, leaving 7 bases not matched to a gene. Looked up from germline, CDR1 is MNHEY and CDR2 is SVGEGT. This CDR3 is 12 amino acids long. CDR3 residues: CASRTGVREQYV. CDR3 bases: TGTGCCAGCCGAACAGGGGTCCGCGAGCAGTACGTC.

This clonotype was observed at least ten times. This sequence joins TRBV20-1 and TRBJ2-2; D is ambiguous. The CDR3 contains 12 residues. Deletions cut 6 bases from V and 3 bases from J, with 8 bases between. Germline loops: CDR1 DFQATT, CDR2 SNEGSKA (reference sequence). The CDR3: CSAAPDTGELFF. CDR3 nucleotide sequence: TGCAGTGCCGCACCGGACACCGGGGAGCTGTTTTTT.

This clonotype occurred a few times. J is TRBJ1-5 and V is TRBV7-2; 7 bases match TRBD1. Germline CDR1 is SGHTA and CDR2 is FQGNSA. V shed 1 base and J 6 bases; nucleotides not matched to a gene: 6. This CDR3 is built from 15 residues. CDR3 loop: CASSLEQGFGQPQHF. CDR3 coding DNA: TGTGCCAGCAGCTTAGAACAGGGGTTCGGTCAGCCCCAGCATTTT.

The V gene is TRBV7-3, the J gene TRBJ2-6; TRBD1 matches at 7 bases. Germline assignment: CDR1 SGHTA and CDR2 FQGTGA. There are 17 residues in the CDR3. Trimming cost V 5 bases and J 0 bases; bases outside gene matches: 7. CDR3 region: CASSRDSHLSGANVLTF. Written as DNA, the CDR3 is TGTGCCAGCAGCCGGGACAGTCACCTCTCTGGGGCCAACGTCCTGACTTTC.

Only one count was recorded for this clonotype. The chain joins TRBV28 to TRBJ1-5; tentatively, D is TRBD1 (5 bases). This CDR3 region has 13 residues. The germline CDR1 and CDR2 sequences are MDHEN and SYDVKM. V shed 7 bases and J shed 11 bases, with 18 bases lying between them. CDR3 residues: CASTTTALVAQHF. The CDR3 nucleotides read TGTGCCAGCACCACGACAGCCTTGGTGGCCCAGCATTTT.

This clonotype was seen only a few times. This rearrangement joins TRBV9 to TRBJ2-3; D is undetermined. This CDR3 region has 15 residues. Per the germline V gene, CDR1 is SGDLS and CDR2 is YYNGEE. V shed 3 bases and J shed 3 bases, with 14 bases lying between them. CDR3 residues: CASSAVRSRTDTQYF. CDR3 in DNA: TGTGCCAGCAGCGCGGTGCGGTCGAGGACAGATACGCAGTATTTT.

The chain has TRBV20-1 and TRBJ2-5; either TRBD1 or TRBD2 may supply D (5 bases each). The V end was cut by 5 bases, the J end by 1 base, with 17 bases between. Germline loops: CDR1 DFQATT, CDR2 SNEGSKA (reference sequence). The CDR3 loop spans 15 amino acids. The CDR3 sequence is CSALTGWGSQETQYF. The CDR3, as DNA: TGCAGTGCTTTAACGGGGTGGGGGTCCCAAGAGACCCAGTACTTC.

This clonotype was recorded many times. The J gene is TRBJ1-1, the V gene TRBV29-1; TRBD1 matches 8 bases. Germline values: CDR1 SQVTM, CDR2 ANQGSEA. V dropped 7 bases and J dropped 0; count of bases not matched to a gene: 4. This CDR3 is built from 13 residues. This chain's CDR3 is CSDIQGVNTEAFF. The CDR3 nucleotides read TGCAGCGATATACAGGGGGTGAACACTGAAGCTTTCTTT.

This clonotype was counted ten times or more. The rearrangement links TRBV29-1 to TRBJ1-2; the match to TRBD1 covers 8 bases. CDR3 length: 12 amino acids. V shed 2 bases, J shed 7 bases, and the junction held 3 bases outside the gene matches. Germline-derived CDR1 and CDR2 are SQVTM and ANQGSEA. The CDR3 is CSVERTGSGYTF. DNA for the CDR3: TGCAGCGTTGAAAGGACAGGGAGTGGCTACACCTTC.